The T cell receptor (beta chain) under discussion was sequenced for a study of spatial heterogeneity in lung cancer. This clonotype occurred a few times. Time point reported: blood at routine non-recurrence follow-up after resection. Without sorting, whole RNA was sequenced from tumor, nontumor lung or frozen PBMC. TCRdb re-called the 5' RACE reads through MiXCR, storing one row per CDR3 protein. The repertoire holds under 150,000 distinct CDR3 sequences, with 11% as singletons. The sample here was PBMCs, taken at follow-up. The source of this sequence is a female donor with early-stage non-small cell lung cancer.

CDR3 bases: TGCAGCGTTGGCACAGGAGGGACAGATACGCAGTATTTT. It is translated as CSVGTGGTDTQYF. The rearrangement uses TRBV29-1 and TRBJ2-3; D possibly corresponds to TRBD2 (6 bases). Trimming removed 4 bases from V and 3 bases from J, with 11 bases in between. The CDR3 extends over 13 amino acids. In germline, CDR1 is SQVTM, CDR2 ANQGSEA.